The 12 T cell receptor beta chains below come from one sample, sequenced in a study of OX40 agonist ivuxolimab in advanced cancers. Only in-frame clones appear in the TCRdb table, and some are missing; sequencing was by immunoSEQ multiplex PCR. The table shows some 100,000 clones, with less than 90% occurring only once. Here the sequenced sample was CD4+ or CD8+ T cells sorted from blood, taken in a trial of the OX40 agonist ivuxolimab. The source is an adult with an advanced solid tumor such as melanoma, head and neck, liver or kidney cancer.

This chain joins TRBV6-1 and TRBJ2-3; possible D gene TRBD2, 5 bases. V lost 1 base and J lost 1, with 6 bases in between. The CDR3 covers 14 residues. Germline-derived CDR1 and CDR2 are MNHNS and SASEGT. DNA of the CDR3: TGTGCCAGCAGTGAAGGTAGCGGCACAGATACGCAGTATTTT. Translated: CASSEGSGTDTQYF.

This clone was found once. This chain links TRBV5-6 with TRBJ1-5, with D perhaps TRBD1 (6 bases). V lost 4 bases and J 2 bases, leaving 13 bases between the germline ends. Germline assignment: CDR1 SGHDT and CDR2 YYEEEE. This CDR3 is 15 amino acids long. The CDR3 sequence: CASSPRGGGNQPQHF. CDR3 DNA: TGTGCCAGCAGCCCACGGGGGGGCGGCAATCAGCCCCAGCATTTT.

The rearrangement uses TRBV19 and TRBJ1-6; D not certain. Trimming shortened V by 8 bases and J by 7 bases, and 6 bases separated the two germline ends. CDR3 length equals 11 residues. The germline V gene encodes CDR1 LNHDA and CDR2 SQIVND (reference sequence). CDR3 loop: CASGLNSPLHF. In nucleotides, the CDR3 is TGTGCCAGTGGACTCAATTCACCCCTCCACTTT.

V gene TRBV9 combines with J gene TRBJ2-5; TRBD2 matches at 9 bases. This CDR3 region has 18 residues. Germline CDR1 reads SGDLS; CDR2 reads YYNGEE. The junction had 11 bases not matched to a gene; V was cut back by 0 bases and J by 2 bases. In DNA form, the CDR3 reads TGTGCCAGCAGCGTAGCTACCTGGGTAGCGGGGGAGCAAGAGACCCAGTACTTC. It is translated as CASSVATWVAGEQETQYF.

The rearrangement links TRBV28 to TRBJ1-1; 7 bases are a match to TRBD1. The V segment lost 5 bases and the J segment 8 bases; nucleotides outside the gene matches: 17. This CDR3 spans 16 amino acids. Germline V gene data show CDR1 as MDHEN and CDR2 as SYDVKM. CDR3 nucleotides: TGTGCCAGCAGTCTAGTCAAATGGACAGGCCGGCGGGAAGCTTTCTTT. Residues: CASSLVKWTGRREAFF.

The V call is TRBV7-2, the J call TRBJ2-3; 8 bases map to TRBD1. This CDR3 comprises 14 residues. The V segment lost 1 base and the J segment 14 bases; nucleotides outside the gene matches: 11. Germline CDR1 reads SGHTA; CDR2 reads FQGNSA. The CDR3 sequence is CASSLEIWQGAGYF. Written as DNA, the CDR3 is TGTGCCAGCAGCTTAGAGATTTGGCAGGGGGCCGGGTATTTT. The full variable domain, in which reference TRBV7-2 and TRBJ2-3 provide the parts outside the CDR3, is GAGVSQSPSNKVTEKGKDVELRCDPISGHTALYWYRQSLGQGLEFLIYFQGNSAPDKSGLPSDRFSAERTGGSVSTLTIQRTQQEDSAVYLCASSLEIWQGAGYFGPGTRLTVL.

The CDR3 nucleotides are TGTGCCAGTAGTACCGGACAGCTCTATGGCTACACCTTC. Its protein is CASSTGQLYGYTF. The chain joins TRBV19 to TRBJ1-2; possibly TRBD1 for D (6 bases). The CDR3 length is 13 residues. Deletions cut 4 bases from V and 4 bases from J, with 10 bases between. CDR1 and CDR2 (germline): LNHDA, SQIVND (reference sequence). The variable domain in full, with the rest retrieved from reference TRBV19 and TRBJ1-2, is DGGITQSPKYLFRKEGQNVTLSCEQNLNHDAMYWYRQDPGQGLRLIYYSQIVNDFQKGDIAEGYSVSREKKESFPLTVTSAQKNPTAFYLCASSTGQLYGYTFGSGTRLTVV.

The chain uses TRBV4-1 and TRBJ2-5; 16 bases are shared with TRBD2. Losses at the gene ends were 3 bases for V and 4 bases for J; bases not matched to a gene: 8. This CDR3 comprises 18 residues. Per germline, CDR1 MGHRA and CDR2 YSYEKL. The CDR3 bases are TGCGCCAGCAGCCAGGGACTAGCGGGGGGGATCAGGAGAGAGACCCAGTACTTC. This codes for CASSQGLAGGIRRETQYF.

The chain is built from TRBV7-7 and TRBJ2-2, with D maybe TRBD2 (5 bases). The CDR3 is 16 amino acids. Trimming shortened V by 5 bases and J by 0 bases, and 13 bases separated the two germline ends. Germline loops: CDR1 SSHAT, CDR2 FNYEAQ (reference sequence). In DNA form, the CDR3 reads TGTGCCAGCAGCCCCCGACCGGGATCGAACACCGGGGAGCTGTTTTTT. Translation: CASSPRPGSNTGELFF.

This chain links TRBV7-2 with TRBJ1-5; D is unresolved. Trimming removed 0 bases at V and 5 bases at J, with 14 bases between. Germline V gene sequence: CDR1 SGHTA, CDR2 FQGNSA. The CDR3 has 16 amino acids. The CDR3 loop reads CASSLAHGGVDQPQHF. The DNA for the CDR3 is TGTGCCAGCAGCTTAGCTCACGGAGGAGTAGATCAGCCCCAGCATTTT.

The chain is built from TRBV6-1 and TRBJ1-2, with 9 nucleotides matching TRBD1. Germline V gene lookup returns CDR1 MNHNS and CDR2 SASEGT. There are 13 residues in the CDR3. V was clipped by 3 bases and J by 4 bases; unmatched bases: 0. The CDR3 region is CASSETGGYGYTF. Here the CDR3 DNA reads TGTGCCAGCAGTGAGACAGGGGGCTATGGCTACACCTTC.

The chain uses TRBV28 and TRBJ2-3; D is unresolved. V lost 3 bases to trimming and J lost 2 bases, with 9 bases between them. CDR1 MDHEN and CDR2 SYDVKM come from the germline V gene. The CDR3 length is 14 residues. For the CDR3, the DNA is TGTGCCAGCAGTTTGGCAGCAGCCACAGATACGCAGTATTTT. Translation: CASSLAAATDTQYF.